These 10 T cell receptor beta chains originate from one sample sequenced in a study of CD8 T cells in Susac syndrome. After extraction with the RNeasy kit, about 0.45 to 1 ug of the RNA was reverse transcribed using random hexamers. TCRdb redid the calling of the immunoSEQ multiplex PCR reads with MiXCR, one entry per CDR3 protein. The sample includes 150,000 to 160,000 distinct CDR3 sequences, 94% of them seen just once. Sequencing input: CD8+ T cells from PBMCs. Receptors were obtained from a human donor with multiple sclerosis.

This chain links TRBV13 with TRBJ2-5; D is unresolved. The CDR3 runs 12 residues. CDR1 is PRHDT and CDR2 is FYEKMQ in the germline V gene (reference sequence). Trimming stripped 3 bases from V and 3 bases from J, with 5 bases between. The CDR3 spells CASSFWKETQYF. In nucleotides, the CDR3 is TGTGCCAGCAGCTTCTGGAAAGAGACCCAGTACTTC.

This chain uses TRBV11-2 with TRBJ2-5; a possible D gene is TRBD2 (5 bases). The ends were cut back, 4 bases at V and 7 bases at J, with 19 bases in the middle. There are 15 residues in the CDR3. Germline V gene data show CDR1 as SGHAT and CDR2 as FQNNGV. The CDR3 here is CASSSPNGARGTQYF. The CDR3 nucleotides are TGTGCCAGCAGCTCGCCGAACGGAGCCCGGGGGACCCAGTACTTC.

This chain links TRBV19 with TRBJ1-4; no reliable D call. Germline CDR1 is LNHDA and CDR2 is SQIVND (reference sequence). CDR3 size: 15 residues. Trimming took 2 bases from V and 3 from J, leaving 10 bases between them. CDR3 nucleotides: TGTGCCAGTAGTATATGGACGTCGGCTAATGAAAAACTGTTTTTT. Translating gives CASSIWTSANEKLFF. The entire variable domain, with the rest obtained from reference TRBV19 and TRBJ1-4, is as follows: DGGITQSPKYLFRKEGQNVTLSCEQNLNHDAMYWYRQDPGQGLRLIYYSQIVNDFQKGDIAEGYSVSREKKESFPLTVTSAQKNPTAFYLCASSIWTSANEKLFFGSGTQLSVL.

The rearrangement joins TRBV12-3 or TRBV12-4 to TRBJ2-1; TRBD1 agrees at 8 bases. This CDR3 is built from 17 residues. V gave up 3 bases and J gave up 7 bases; unmatched junction bases: 14. CDR3 in DNA: TGTGCCAGCAGTTTTAGCAGGATCGGGGACAGGACTAATGAGCAGTTCTTC. Its protein is CASSFSRIGDRTNEQFF.

This clonotype was seen once. J is TRBJ1-1 and V is TRBV2; D is undetermined. V was shortened by 8 bases and J by 1 base, with 8 bases between the two germline ends. The V gene's germline CDR1 is SNHLY and CDR2 FYNNEI. This CDR3 has 12 residues. The CDR3 coding sequence is TGTGCCAGCCTATTCGGGAACACTGAAGCTTTCTTT. Protein sequence: CASLFGNTEAFF.

As concerns this clonotype: An end of the junction does not agree with germline; a read error may underlie this. The rearrangement joins TRBV7-9 to TRBJ2-3; D gene ambiguous. Germline-derived CDR1 and CDR2 are SEHNR and FQNEAQ (reference sequence). The CDR3 has 8 amino acids. The CDR3 DNA reads TGTGCCAGCAGCGCCACAAGTTTT. This sequence encodes CASSATSF.

The J gene is TRBJ1-1, the V gene TRBV4-1; D uncertain. CDR3 size: 12 residues. The germline gives CDR1 MGHRA, CDR2 YSYEKL. The germline V and J ends were trimmed by 0 bases and 7 bases, with 6 bases remaining between them. The CDR3 DNA sequence: TGCGCCAGCAGCCAAGAGGGCAGTGAAGCTTTCTTT. Its protein product is CASSQEGSEAFF.

This clonotype has just one count. The chain has TRBV4-3 and TRBJ2-2; D not resolved. Trimming removed 2 bases at V and 0 bases at J, with 16 bases between. This CDR3 is 18 amino acids long. Germline CDR1 is LGHNA and CDR2 is YSLEER. The CDR3 DNA sequence: TGCGCCAGCAGCCAAACGTACATGACGGAGACGAACACCGGGGAGCTGTTTTTT. Its protein product is CASSQTYMTETNTGELFF.

The rearrangement uses TRBV14 and TRBJ1-1; D gene unclear. CDR1 is SGHDN, CDR2 FVKESK, per germline. The CDR3 totals 16 residues. Trimming cost V 0 bases and J 4 bases, with 15 bases left between them. The CDR3 reads CASSQDRRFDRTEAFF. DNA of the CDR3: TGTGCCAGCAGCCAAGATCGTCGGTTTGACCGCACTGAAGCTTTCTTT.

The rearrangement joins TRBV23-1 to TRBJ2-1, with D perhaps TRBD1 (5 bases). TRBV23-1 is known as an ORF, though its function is uncertain. The CDR3 loop spans 17 amino acids. The V and J ends lost 6 bases and 11 bases respectively, with 29 bases between them. DNA of the CDR3: TGCGCCAGCAGGGCGCCTGTGGGGCACTATCCCTTAGCTAAGCAGTTCTTC. It is translated as CASRAPVGHYPLAKQFF.